This T cell receptor (beta chain) was identified during a study of regulatory T cells in long-lasting Graves disease. Time point reported: persistent/refractory GD, antithyroid drugs over 5 years with positive TRAb. Preparation of the TCR library used RNA extracted from PBMCs. In its sample, this clonotype was seen a few times. Its target is not known. Overall study results and limits: Preferential use of TRBV28, TRBJ1-2 and TRBJ2-5 was seen in persistent disease. Shared public clonotypes totalled 2,741 in persistent patients, compared with around 880 in new patients. Having few samples may have compromised the accuracy.

J lost 0 bases, V lost 6 bases, and 9 bases had no gene match. CDR1 and CDR2 from the germline V gene are LNHDA and SQIVND (reference sequence). CDR3 length: 18 residues. Building of the TCR beta libraries involved iRepertoire HTBI primers and Arm-PCR of CDR3 regions. Original methodology: About 62 TRBV and 11 to 15 TRBJ segments were identified across samples. In TCRdb, the multiplex PCR reads were re-called with MiXCR into one record per CDR3 protein. These V and J calls derive from TCRdb rather than the authors' analysis. In the table there are hundreds of thousands of distinct CDR3 sequences, less than 25% of which are singletons.

J is TRBJ1-5 and V is TRBV19; 12 bases are a match to TRBD1. The receptor was isolated from a female donor with Graves disease. Here the sequenced sample was peripheral blood mononuclear cells (PBMCs), taken when the disease was refractory, from a patient treated with antithyroid drugs. CDR3 bases: TGTGCCAGTAGAGACCCCGGGACAGGGGGCGATAGCAATCAGCCCCAGCATTTT. Translation: CASRDPGTGGDSNQPQHF.